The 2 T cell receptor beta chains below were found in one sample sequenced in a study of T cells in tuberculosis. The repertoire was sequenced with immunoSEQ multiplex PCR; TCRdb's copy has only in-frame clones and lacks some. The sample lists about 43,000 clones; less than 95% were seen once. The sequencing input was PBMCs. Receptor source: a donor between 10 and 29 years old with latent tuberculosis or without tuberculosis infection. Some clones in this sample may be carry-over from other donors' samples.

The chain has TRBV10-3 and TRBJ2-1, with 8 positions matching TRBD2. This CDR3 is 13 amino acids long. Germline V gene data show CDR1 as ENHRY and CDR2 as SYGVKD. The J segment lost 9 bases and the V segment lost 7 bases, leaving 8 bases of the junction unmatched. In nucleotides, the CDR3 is TGTGCCATCAACCGGGAGGGCCGGGGTGAGCAGTTCTTC. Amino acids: CAINREGRGEQFF.

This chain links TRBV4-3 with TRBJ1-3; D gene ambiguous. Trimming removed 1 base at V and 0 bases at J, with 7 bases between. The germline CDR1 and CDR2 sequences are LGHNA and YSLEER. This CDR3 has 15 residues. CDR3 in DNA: TGCGCCAGCAGCCAAGCGCCAGACTCTGGAAACACCATATATTTT. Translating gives CASSQAPDSGNTIYF.